A selection of T cell receptor beta chains follows, all from one sample in a study of cytomegalovirus exposure and HLA in healthy donors. TCRdb's copy holds only in-frame clones and misses some; the assay was immunoSEQ multiplex PCR. Of around 140,000 clones in the sample, around 83% are singletons; the top ten hold roughly 8%. Sequencing was performed on PBMCs. These receptors all stem from a woman aged 45-59 years in good health and CMV-seropositive. Both conserved end residues are part of each CDR3. A D gene is named only where the DNA matches it firmly. Clone size is stated in some rows and not others, as once, few, many or a class when expanded.

abundance	v_gene	j_gene	d_gene	CDR3nt	CDR3aa
.	TRBV27	TRBJ2-3	.	TGTGCCAGCAGTTTATCGGGTCCAGGGGCAGGAGATACGCAGTATTTT	CASSLSGPGAGDTQYF
.	TRBV5-4	TRBJ1-1	.	TGTGCCAGCAGCTTAAGTAAGGGGCACACTGAAGCTTTCTTT	CASSLSKGHTEAFF
.	TRBV28	TRBJ1-1	TRBD1	TGTGCCAGCAGTCTCTTCCGACAGGGCGGCACTGAAGCTTTCTTT	CASSLFRQGGTEAFF
.	TRBV11-2	TRBJ1-1	TRBD1	TGTGCCAGCAGCTCTGACAGGGGGCCCAAGAACACTGAAGCTTTCTTT	CASSSDRGPKNTEAFF
.	TRBV18	TRBJ2-1	.	TGTGCCAGCTCATCGACAGGACAGTTGAATAGTGAGCAGTTCTTC	CASSSTGQLNSEQFF
.	TRBV5-4	TRBJ2-2	.	TGTGCCAGCAGCTTGATAAACGGCGGCGGCACCGGGGAGCTGTTTTTT	CASSLINGGGTGELFF
.	TRBV4-1	TRBJ1-2	TRBD1	TGCGCCAGCAGCCACACAGGGGCGATAAACTATGGCTACACCTTC	CASSHTGAINYGYTF
.	TRBV7-9	TRBJ2-1	TRBD1	TGTGCCAGCAGCTACAGACAAGACAGGGGCGGGAAGCAGTTCTTC	CASSYRQDRGGKQFF
few	TRBV28	TRBJ2-7	.	TGTGCCAGCAGTTTATCCGAATACCCACGGGAGCAGTACTTC	CASSLSEYPREQYF
few	TRBV7-3	TRBJ1-4	.	TGTGCCAGCAGCTTAACTCCCCTTAATGAAAAACTGTTTTTT	CASSLTPLNEKLFF
.	TRBV30	TRBJ1-1	TRBD1	TGTGCCTGGACCAGGGGGAGTGGCACTGAAGCTTTCTTT	CAWTRGSGTEAFF
once	TRBV30	TRBJ2-5	.	TGTGCCTGGAGTCCGAGGGAAGGAGAGACCCAGTACTTC	CAWSPREGETQYF
.	TRBV7-6	TRBJ2-7	.	TGTGCCAGCAGCTCCCAAACGGGACTGGCGGTCTACGAGCAGTACTTC	CASSSQTGLAVYEQYF
.	TRBV30	TRBJ1-1	TRBD1	TGTGCCTGGAGTGCCCCCACGACCAGGGGGAGGACTGAAGCTTTCTTT	CAWSAPTTRGRTEAFF
.	TRBV7-8	TRBJ1-5	.	TGTGCCAGCAGCTTAGGGGGCAGTGATCAGCCCCAGCATTTT	CASSLGGSDQPQHF
.	TRBV19	TRBJ1-1	.	TGTGCCAGTAGACGGCAGGGTTGGTACACTGAAGCTTTCTTT	CASRRQGWYTEAFF
.	TRBV5-4	TRBJ2-1	TRBD2	TGTGCCAGCAGCGGCGGGGGGAACCCCTACAATGAGCAGTTCTTC	CASSGGGNPYNEQFF
.	TRBV29-1	TRBJ2-5	.	TGCAGCGTTGGCGGGGCGCAAGAGACCCAGTACTTC	CSVGGAQETQYF
few	TRBV6-6	TRBJ2-5	.	TGTGCCAGCAACACCGGGACACTCCAAGAGACCCAGTACTTC	CASNTGTLQETQYF
.	TRBV9	TRBJ2-1	.	TGTGCCAGCAGCTTTAACCCTATCCCGCCCGCTAATGAGCAGTTCTTC	CASSFNPIPPANEQFF
.	TRBV6-1	TRBJ2-1	TRBD1	TGTGCCAGCACTACCGGGACAGGGGTATCCAATGAGCAGTTCTTC	CASTTGTGVSNEQFF
.	TRBV6-1	TRBJ2-7	.	TGTGCCAGCTGGGACTCCCTCCTTCTGCAGTACGAGCAGTACTTC	CASWDSLLLQYEQYF
.	TRBV14	TRBJ2-1	.	TGTGCCAGCAGCCAAGACAGGGCCAAGCAGTTCTTC	CASSQDRAKQFF
.	TRBV7-9	TRBJ1-6	.	TGTGCCAGCAGCTTACAGGGTGAGAATTCACCCCTCCACTTT	CASSLQGENSPLHF
.	TRBV27	TRBJ2-1	TRBD2	TGTGCCAGCAGTTTCCGTAGCGGGAGGAAGTACAATGAGCAGTTCTTC	CASSFRSGRKYNEQFF
once	TRBV5-4	TRBJ1-2	TRBD1	TGTGCCAGCACCCTTGCTATAGGGGGCTTCTATGGCTACACCTTC	CASTLAIGGFYGYTF
.	TRBV27	TRBJ2-3	.	TGTGCCAGCAGTTCCACCAGATCCACAGATACGCAGTATTTT	CASSSTRSTDTQYF
.	TRBV29-1	TRBJ2-3	.	TGCAGCGTCTTCCTCTCGCGGGGGCCCAACACAGATACGCAGTATTTT	CSVFLSRGPNTDTQYF
.	TRBV2	TRBJ1-1	.	TGTGCCAGCAATAAGGGGTTGAACACTGAAGCTTTCTTT	CASNKGLNTEAFF
.	TRBV30	TRBJ2-7	.	TGTGCCCGTAGGGAGCTGGGAGGGCAGTACTTC	CARRELGGQYF
few	TRBV6-5	TRBJ1-4	.	TGTGCCAGCAGTTACCGTCTCAGGCTAAATGAAAAACTGTTTTTT	CASSYRLRLNEKLFF
.	TRBV29-1	TRBJ2-7	.	TGCAGCGCCCTACTTTTGTACGAGCAGTACTTC	CSALLLYEQYF
few	TRBV5-5	TRBJ2-5	TRBD1	TGTGCCAGCAGCGACCGACAGGGGGTTAGGGAGACCCAGTACTTC	CASSDRQGVRETQYF
.	TRBV5-1	TRBJ2-1	.	TGCGCCAGCAGCTTCCAGGGCTCCCTAGATGAGCAGTTCTTC	CASSFQGSLDEQFF
.	TRBV7-9	TRBJ2-7	.	TGTGCCACTACAAAGGGGGACTCCTACGAGCAGTACTTC	CATTKGDSYEQYF
.	TRBV7-3	TRBJ1-1	.	TGTGCCAGCAGCCCGGGGGGGCATGTCGGAGCTTTCTTT	CASSPGGHVGAFF
.	TRBV5-1	TRBJ2-2	TRBD2	TGCGCCAGCAGCTTGCCCAGCGGGAAGGGCACCGGGGAGCTGTTTTTT	CASSLPSGKGTGELFF
.	TRBV28	TRBJ1-1	.	TGTGCCAGCAGTTATTCAGGGTCGGACACTGAAGCTTTCTTT	CASSYSGSDTEAFF
few	TRBV11-3	TRBJ2-1	.	TGTGCCAGCAGCTTAGCCGTATTTTTTTACTACAATGAGCAGTTCTTC	CASSLAVFFYYNEQFF
.	TRBV18	TRBJ1-2	TRBD1	TGTGCCAGCTCAAAGGGACAGGGGCGCGGAGTATATGGCTACACCTTC	CASSKGQGRGVYGYTF
few	TRBV19	TRBJ1-2	TRBD1	TGTGCCAGTAGAACCCGGGACAGCCTCTATGGCTACACCTTC	CASRTRDSLYGYTF
.	TRBV6-6	TRBJ1-4	.	TGTGCCAGCAGTTACAGGGAGCGAGATGAAAAACTGTTTTTT	CASSYRERDEKLFF
.	TRBV7-2	TRBJ1-1	.	TGTGCCAGCAGCTTGGTCGACAGCCACCCAAATGTTCTGAACACTGAAGCTTTCTTT	CASSLVDSHPNVLNTEAFF
.	TRBV7-9	TRBJ2-1	TRBD2	TGTGCCAGCAGTTTTGGGCAGCTAGCGGGATATGAGCAGTTCTTC	CASSFGQLAGYEQFF
.	TRBV9	TRBJ2-1	.	TGTGCCAGCAGCGTAGAACTAGCCTACCTAAATGAGCAGTTCTTC	CASSVELAYLNEQFF
.	TRBV7-3	TRBJ2-1	TRBD2	TGTGCCAGCGGCGGGGGTTCGAATGAGCAGTTCTTC	CASGGGSNEQFF
.	TRBV6-6	TRBJ2-2	.	TGTGCCAGCAGGGGGGGGCCGAACACCGGGGAGCTGTTTTTT	CASRGGPNTGELFF
.	TRBV18	TRBJ1-1	.	TGTGCCAGCTCAGACGCTAGCCCTGGGGATGAAGCTTTCTTT	CASSDASPGDEAFF
few	TRBV7-3	TRBJ2-2	.	TGTGCCAGCAGCCCCACCCGCCAGGGATCCGGGGAGCTGTTTTTT	CASSPTRQGSGELFF
.	TRBV10-3	TRBJ2-3	.	TGTGCCATCAAGGGGCCAACTAGCACAGATACGCAGTATTTT	CAIKGPTSTDTQYF
.	TRBV6-1	TRBJ2-3	.	TGTGCCAGCAGCTTCTCGACCAGGGCAGATACGCAGTATTTT	CASSFSTRADTQYF
.	TRBV2	TRBJ1-2	TRBD1	TGTGCCAGACAGACCGGGACAGCGAGAACCTATGGCTACACCTTC	CARQTGTARTYGYTF